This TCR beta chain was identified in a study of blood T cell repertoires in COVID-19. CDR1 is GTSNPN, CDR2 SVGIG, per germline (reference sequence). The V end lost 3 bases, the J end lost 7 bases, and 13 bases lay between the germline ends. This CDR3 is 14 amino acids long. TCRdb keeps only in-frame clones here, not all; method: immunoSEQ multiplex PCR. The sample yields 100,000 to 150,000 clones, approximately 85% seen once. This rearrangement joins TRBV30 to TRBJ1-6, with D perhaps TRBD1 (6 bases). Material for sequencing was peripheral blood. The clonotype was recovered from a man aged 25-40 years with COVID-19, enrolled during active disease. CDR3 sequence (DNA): TGTGCCTGGAGCAGAGGACAGTGGAATTCACCCCTCCACTTT. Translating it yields CAWSRGQWNSPLHF. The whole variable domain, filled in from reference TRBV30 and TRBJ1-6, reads SQTIHQWPATLVQPVGSPLSLECTVEGTSNPNLYWYRQAAGRGLQLLFYSVGIGQISSEVPQNLSASRPQDRQFILSSKKLLLSDSGFYLCAWSRGQWNSPLHFGNGTRLTVT.